The 28 T cell receptor beta chains presented below share a single source sample, sequenced in a study of blood T cell repertoires in COVID-19. Assay: immunoSEQ multiplex PCR; the TCRdb copy retains only in-frame clones and omits some. The repertoire includes 150,000 to 200,000 clones, about 88% of them detected once, and 2.9% sits in the top ten. Sequences were obtained from peripheral blood. These receptors originate from a woman aged 25 to 39 with active or convalescent COVID-19.

This chain links TRBV6-1 with TRBJ2-4; 14 nucleotides align to TRBD2. The CDR3 has 18 residues. The germline gives CDR1 MNHNS, CDR2 SASEGT. The J segment lost 6 bases and the V segment lost 2 bases, leaving 9 bases of the junction unmatched. CDR3: CASSEPGLAGVGRNIQYF. The CDR3 DNA reads TGTGCCAGCAGTGAACCGGGACTAGCGGGAGTGGGTAGAAACATTCAGTACTTC.

This chain joins TRBV7-6 and TRBJ2-3; 11 bases fit TRBD2. This CDR3 is 16 amino acids long. J lost 5 bases, V lost 2 bases, and 6 bases had no gene match. The germline gives CDR1 SGHVS, CDR2 FNYEAQ. The CDR3 bases are TGTGCCAGCAGCTTAAATAGCGGGGGGGCGAAAGATACGCAGTATTTT. Translated, it gives CASSLNSGGAKDTQYF.

This chain joins TRBV30 and TRBJ2-3, with 12 bases aligning to TRBD2. This CDR3 has 15 amino acids. Germline CDR1 is GTSNPN and CDR2 is SVGIG (reference sequence). With V trimmed by 0 bases and J by 4 bases, 2 bases remained unmatched. Here the CDR3 DNA reads TGTGCCTGGAGTGTACTAGCGGGGGGTCCAGATACGCAGTATTTT. Its translation is CAWSVLAGGPDTQYF.

This clone was seen only once. V and J are TRBV19 and TRBJ2-3; TRBD2 matches at 9 bases. The CDR3 consists of 16 residues. J lost 4 bases, V lost 2 bases, and 7 bases had no gene match. Per the germline V gene, CDR1 is LNHDA and CDR2 is SQIVND (reference sequence). The CDR3 spells CASSIKGGGAADTQYF. CDR3 coding DNA: TGTGCCAGTAGTATAAAGGGCGGGGGGGCCGCAGATACGCAGTATTTT.

This chain joins TRBV2 and TRBJ2-3; 10 positions match TRBD2. Trimming removed 7 bases from V and 3 bases from J; junction bases left unmatched: 4. The germline V gene encodes CDR1 SNHLY and CDR2 FYNNEI. CDR3 length equals 14 residues. CDR3 coding DNA: TGTGCCAGCAAGGCTAGCGGGAGTACAGATACGCAGTATTTT. It specifies CASKASGSTDTQYF.

The chain links TRBV30 to TRBJ1-2; D is undetermined. The length of the CDR3 is 14 residues. Germline CDR1 reads GTSNPN; CDR2 reads SVGIG (reference sequence). V shed 0 bases and J shed 5 bases, with 13 bases lying between them. The CDR3 loop is CAWSVLLGEYGYTF. DNA for the CDR3: TGTGCCTGGAGTGTACTTTTGGGAGAGTATGGCTACACCTTC.

The rearrangement joins TRBV28 to TRBJ2-2, with a weak D call TRBD1 (6 bases). The CDR3 is 11 amino acids. Trimming took off 5 bases at V and 13 bases at J, with 11 bases between the two ends. Germline V CDR1 and CDR2: MDHEN, SYDVKM. Here the CDR3 reads CASSISRGLFF. The CDR3 DNA is TGTGCCAGCAGTATCTCCAGGGGGCTGTTTTTT. Full variable domain (outside the CDR3, taken from reference TRBV28 and TRBJ2-2): DVKVTQSSRYLVKRTGEKVFLECVQDMDHENMFWYRQDPGLGLRLIYFSYDVKMKEKGDIPEGYSVSREKKERFSLILESASTNQTSMYLCASSISRGLFFGEGSRLTVL.

The V call is TRBV19, the J call TRBJ1-6, with TRBD1 as a possible D gene (6 bases). Trimming pared 7 bases from V and 9 bases from J, leaving 13 bases between. The CDR3 has 13 amino acids. Germline V gene data show CDR1 as LNHDA and CDR2 as SQIVND (reference sequence). CDR3 protein: CASKRQGISPLHF. In nucleotides, the CDR3 is TGTGCCAGTAAAAGGCAGGGGATTTCACCCCTCCACTTT.

The chain recombines TRBV29-1 with TRBJ1-1, with D possibly matching TRBD1 (5 bases). This CDR3 contains 13 residues. The V end was cut by 5 bases, the J end by 0 bases, with 10 bases between. From germline, CDR1 is SQVTM and CDR2 ANQGSEA. CDR3 residues: CSVSGHLNTEAFF. CDR3 nucleotide sequence: TGCAGCGTTTCAGGACATTTGAACACTGAAGCTTTCTTT. The complete variable domain, with remaining parts taken from reference TRBV29-1 and TRBJ1-1, reads SAVISQKPSRDICQRGTSLTIQCQVDSQVTMMFWYRQQPGQSLTLIATANQGSEATYESGFVIDKFPISRPNLTFSTLTVSNMSPEDSSIYLCSVSGHLNTEAFFGQGTRLTVV.

The CDR3 sequence: CASSEERVSGDTQYF. The CDR3 nucleotides read TGTGCCAGCAGTGAAGAGAGAGTAAGCGGCGATACGCAGTATTTT. V gene TRBV6-1 combines with J gene TRBJ2-3; D possibly corresponds to TRBD2 (5 bases). Germline values: CDR1 MNHNS, CDR2 SASEGT. V dropped 1 base and J dropped 6 bases, with 14 bases sitting between them. The CDR3 contains 15 residues.

This chain connects TRBV11-2 to TRBJ1-5; TRBD1 might be the D (5 bases). Germline values: CDR1 SGHAT, CDR2 FQNNGV. The CDR3 runs 14 residues. Trimming took 0 bases from V and 9 from J, leaving 12 bases between them. Here the CDR3 reads CASSLDTSGGPQHF. The CDR3 DNA follows: TGTGCCAGCAGCTTAGATACGTCCGGGGGGCCCCAGCATTTT.

The rearrangement joins TRBV7-9 to TRBJ2-6; a weak D match, TRBD1 (5 bases). The V and J ends lost 3 bases and 0 bases respectively, with 18 bases between them. CDR1 is SEHNR and CDR2 is FQNEAQ in the germline V gene (reference sequence). There are 19 residues in the CDR3. CDR3 amino acids: CASSFSRVRDLSGANVLTF. The CDR3 DNA follows: TGTGCCAGCAGCTTTAGCAGGGTGAGAGATCTCTCTGGGGCCAACGTCCTGACTTTC.

This chain uses TRBV6-5 with TRBJ1-2; D is uncertain. CDR3 length: 13 amino acids. V dropped 3 bases and J dropped 8 bases, with 13 bases sitting between them. Germline CDR1 is MNHEY and CDR2 is SVGAGI. The CDR3 region is CASSYQATLGYTF. The CDR3 bases are TGTGCCAGCAGTTATCAGGCCACCCTGGGCTACACCTTC.

The V gene is TRBV11-2, the J gene TRBJ1-1; a weak D match, TRBD1 (5 bases). Germline V gene data show CDR1 as SGHAT and CDR2 as FQNNGV. The V and J ends lost 1 base and 11 bases respectively, with 23 bases between them. The CDR3 runs to 16 residues. The CDR3 sequence: CASSLAIPRGLVNAFF. CDR3 nucleotides: TGTGCCAGCAGCTTAGCTATCCCAAGGGGTCTCGTGAATGCTTTCTTT. The full variable domain, completed using reference TRBV11-2 and TRBJ1-1, is EAGVAQSPRYKIIEKRQSVAFWCNPISGHATLYWYQQILGQGPKLLIQFQNNGVVDDSQLPKDRFSAERLKGVDSTLKIQPAKLEDSAVYLCASSLAIPRGLVNAFFGQGTRLTVV.

The chain carries TRBV6-4 and TRBJ2-3; 7 bases line up with TRBD2. The CDR3 spans 16 residues. Germline V gene lookup returns CDR1 MRHNA and CDR2 SNTAGT. V trimming: 5 bases; J trimming: 5 bases; junction bases outside the gene matches: 13. CDR3 residues: CASSYGLASGKDTQYF. The CDR3 DNA follows: TGTGCCAGCAGTTACGGGCTCGCTAGCGGAAAAGATACGCAGTATTTT.

The chain employs TRBV4-1 and TRBJ2-7, with 11 positions matching TRBD1. The CDR3 runs 15 residues. The junction had 5 bases not matched to a gene; V was cut back by 3 bases and J by 4 bases. Germline V CDR1 and CDR2: MGHRA, YSYEKL. This CDR3 reads CASSQWDRGFYEQYF. The DNA of the CDR3 is TGCGCCAGCAGCCAGTGGGACAGGGGGTTTTACGAGCAGTACTTC.

This chain joins TRBV7-9 and TRBJ1-1; 9 nucleotides line up with TRBD1. CDR1 and CDR2 (germline): SEHNR, FQNEAQ (reference sequence). The CDR3 loop spans 15 amino acids. J was trimmed by 4 bases and V by 1 base; bases with no gene match: 4. In DNA, the CDR3 is TGTGCCAGCAGCTTAGGGGACAGGGAGTTCACTGAAGCTTTCTTT. It is translated as CASSLGDREFTEAFF.

The CDR3 nucleotides are TGTGCCAGCAGTTCCGGGACAGGGGGCATTTACGAGCAGTACTTC. Translated, it gives CASSSGTGGIYEQYF. V is TRBV7-8 and J is TRBJ2-7, with TRBD1 identical over 12 bases. V was clipped by 6 bases and J by 4 bases; unmatched bases: 7. CDR3 size: 15 residues. Germline V gene sequence: CDR1 SGHVS, CDR2 FQNEAQ.

The chain joins TRBV3-1 (or the pseudogene TRBV3-2) to TRBJ1-1; no firm D call. Germline V CDR1 and CDR2: LGHDT, YNNKEL (reference sequence). The CDR3 has 16 residues. The ends were cut back, 3 bases at V and 5 bases at J, with 19 bases in the middle. CDR3: CASSHDDPESGTEAFF. The CDR3 DNA follows: TGTGCCAGCAGCCACGATGACCCGGAATCGGGGACTGAAGCTTTCTTT.

CDR3 amino acids: CASSSRLPSALHF. Written as DNA, the CDR3 is TGTGCCAGTAGTTCCCGACTGCCCTCTGCCCTCCACTTT. The rearrangement uses TRBV19 and TRBJ1-6; no clear D gene. CDR1 LNHDA and CDR2 SQIVND come from the germline V gene (reference sequence). The CDR3 is 13 amino acids. Between the trimmed V and J ends, which lost 5 bases and 14 bases, there was a span of 16 bases.

The chain combines TRBV29-1 with TRBJ1-1, with TRBD1 matching over 10 bases. The germline V gene encodes CDR1 SQVTM and CDR2 ANQGSEA. The CDR3 covers 13 residues. Germline trimming cut 5 bases from V and 4 bases from J; bases unmatched to any gene: 4. The CDR3 nucleotides are TGCAGCGTTTCTGGGACAGGGGTCACTGAAGCTTTCTTT. Protein product: CSVSGTGVTEAFF.

The chain employs TRBV19 and TRBJ2-3; maybe TRBD1 (6 bases). The germline CDR1 and CDR2 sequences are LNHDA and SQIVND (reference sequence). This CDR3 is built from 17 residues. Trimming shortened V by 8 bases and J by 4 bases, and 25 bases separated the two germline ends. Here the CDR3 reads CASGGALGTGFSDTQYF. The CDR3 DNA is TGTGCCAGTGGAGGCGCTCTTGGTACAGGGTTCTCAGATACGCAGTATTTT.

This chain uses TRBV5-6 with TRBJ1-2; D perhaps matches TRBD1 (6 bases). V shed 2 bases and J shed 4 bases, with 12 bases lying between them. From germline, CDR1 is SGHDT and CDR2 YYEEEE. The CDR3 contains 14 residues. The CDR3 sequence is CASSFPTGTYGYTF. DNA of the CDR3: TGTGCCAGCAGCTTCCCAACAGGGACCTATGGCTACACCTTC.

This chain connects TRBV7-6 to TRBJ2-1; no reliable D call. Germline CDR1 and CDR2: SGHVS and FNYEAQ. The CDR3 consists of 15 residues. The V end lost 1 base, the J end lost 10 bases, and 17 bases lay between the germline ends. CDR3 residues: CASSLGALMGGEQFF. In DNA form, the CDR3 reads TGTGCCAGCAGCTTAGGGGCTCTTATGGGTGGGGAGCAGTTCTTC. Filled out from reference TRBV7-6 and TRBJ2-1, the complete variable domain reads GAGVSQSPRYKVTKRGQDVALRCDPISGHVSLYWYRQALGQGPEFLTYFNYEAQQDKSGLPNDRFSAERPEGSISTLTIQRTEQRDSAMYRCASSLGALMGGEQFFGPGTRLTVL.

V usage is TRBV5-1 and J usage is TRBJ2-1; D is possibly TRBD1 (6 bases). Trimming cost V 0 bases and J 6 bases, with 16 bases left between them. This CDR3 has 16 residues. In germline, CDR1 is SGHRS, CDR2 YFSETQ. The CDR3 loop reads CASSLAWQGSGNEQFF. CDR3 nucleotide sequence: TGCGCCAGCAGCTTGGCCTGGCAGGGGTCCGGCAATGAGCAGTTCTTC.

The V gene is TRBV5-1, the J gene TRBJ2-2; TRBD2 agrees at 14 bases. With 0 bases clipped from V and 4 bases from J, the junction kept 2 bases outside the gene matches. Germline V gives CDR1 SGHRS, CDR2 YFSETQ. The length of the CDR3 is 17 residues. CDR3 amino acids: CASSLEGLAGATGELFF. The CDR3 bases are TGCGCCAGCAGCTTGGAGGGACTAGCGGGGGCCACCGGGGAGCTGTTTTTT.

J is TRBJ2-3 and V is TRBV5-1, with D unresolved. CDR1 SGHRS and CDR2 YFSETQ come from the germline V gene. The CDR3 totals 14 residues. Trimming took 1 base from V and 0 from J, leaving 6 bases between them. The CDR3 spells CASSLQSSTDTQYF. In DNA form, the CDR3 reads TGCGCCAGCAGCTTGCAGTCTAGCACAGATACGCAGTATTTT.

This clone appeared once. The chain is built from TRBV7-8 and TRBJ2-1; TRBD2 agrees at 8 bases. CDR1 SGHVS and CDR2 FQNEAQ come from the germline V gene. Losses at the gene ends were 5 bases for V and 2 bases for J; bases not matched to a gene: 2. This CDR3 spans 14 amino acids. The CDR3 reads CASSPGGPYNEQFF. The CDR3 DNA reads TGTGCCAGCAGCCCGGGGGGGCCCTACAATGAGCAGTTCTTC. Supplemented by reference TRBV7-8 and TRBJ2-1, the full variable domain reads GAGVSQSPRYKVAKRGQDVALRCDPISGHVSLFWYQQALGQGPEFLTYFQNEAQLDKSGLPSDRFFAERPEGSVSTLKIQRTQQEDSAVYLCASSPGGPYNEQFFGPGTRLTVL.